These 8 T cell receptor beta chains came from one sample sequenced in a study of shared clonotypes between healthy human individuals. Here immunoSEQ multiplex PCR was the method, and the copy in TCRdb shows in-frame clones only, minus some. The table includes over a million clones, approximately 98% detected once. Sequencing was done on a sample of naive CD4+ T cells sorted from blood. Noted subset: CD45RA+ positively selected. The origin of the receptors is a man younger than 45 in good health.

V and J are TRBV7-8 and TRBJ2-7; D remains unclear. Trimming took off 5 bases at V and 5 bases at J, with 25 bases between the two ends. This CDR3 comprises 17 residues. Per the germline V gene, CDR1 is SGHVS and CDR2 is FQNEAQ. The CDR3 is CASSPLLSQQAHHEQYF. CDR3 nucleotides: TGTGCCAGCAGCCCCTTGCTTTCGCAGCAGGCCCACCACGAGCAGTACTTC.

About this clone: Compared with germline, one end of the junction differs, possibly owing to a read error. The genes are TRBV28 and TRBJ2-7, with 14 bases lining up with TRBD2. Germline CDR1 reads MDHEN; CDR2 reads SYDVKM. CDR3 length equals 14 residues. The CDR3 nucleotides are TGTGCCAGCAGTCCCACCATCGGACTAGCGGGGGGTCGGTTC. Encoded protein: CASSPTIGLAGGRF.

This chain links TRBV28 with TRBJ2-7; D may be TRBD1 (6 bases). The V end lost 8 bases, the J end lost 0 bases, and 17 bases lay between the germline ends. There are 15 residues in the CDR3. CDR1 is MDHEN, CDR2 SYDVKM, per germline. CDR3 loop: CASEAVGASSYEQYF. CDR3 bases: TGTGCCAGCGAGGCCGTGGGGGCTAGCTCCTACGAGCAGTACTTC.

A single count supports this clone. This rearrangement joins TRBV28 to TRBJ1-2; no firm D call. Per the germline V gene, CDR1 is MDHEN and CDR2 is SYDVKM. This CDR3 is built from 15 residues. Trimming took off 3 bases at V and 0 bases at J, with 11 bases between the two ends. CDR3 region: CASSLAGYSNYGYTF. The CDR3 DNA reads TGTGCCAGCAGTTTGGCCGGCTATTCTAACTATGGCTACACCTTC.

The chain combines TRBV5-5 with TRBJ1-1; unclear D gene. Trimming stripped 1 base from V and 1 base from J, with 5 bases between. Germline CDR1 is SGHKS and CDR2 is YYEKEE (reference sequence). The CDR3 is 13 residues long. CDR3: CASSLRGNTEAFF. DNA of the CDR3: TGTGCCAGCAGCTTGCGGGGGAACACTGAAGCTTTCTTT.

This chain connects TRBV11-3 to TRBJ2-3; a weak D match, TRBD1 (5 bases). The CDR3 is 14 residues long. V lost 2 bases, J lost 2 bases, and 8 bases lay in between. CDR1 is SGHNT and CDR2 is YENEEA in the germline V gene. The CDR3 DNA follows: TGTGCCAGCAGCTTATCTGGGGCCACAGATACGCAGTATTTT. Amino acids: CASSLSGATDTQYF.

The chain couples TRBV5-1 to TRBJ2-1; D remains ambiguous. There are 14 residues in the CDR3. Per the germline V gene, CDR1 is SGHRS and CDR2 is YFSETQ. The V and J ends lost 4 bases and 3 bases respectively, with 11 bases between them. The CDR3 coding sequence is TGCGCCAGCAGCAAACCGTCCGACTACAATGAGCAGTTCTTC. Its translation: CASSKPSDYNEQFF.

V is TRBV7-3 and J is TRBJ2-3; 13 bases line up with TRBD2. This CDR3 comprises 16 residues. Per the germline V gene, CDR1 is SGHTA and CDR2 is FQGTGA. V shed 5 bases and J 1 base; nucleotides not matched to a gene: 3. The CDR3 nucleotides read TGTGCCAGCAGCCACGGACTAGCGGGAGGCACAGATACGCAGTATTTT. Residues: CASSHGLAGGTDTQYF.